This T cell receptor beta chain is drawn from a study of CD8 T cells in ankylosing spondylitis. Broader study findings: Disease-associated clones were CD8+ and fairly uncommon in peripheral blood. In ankylosing spondylitis blood, a motif of roughly eight highly homologous TCR beta variants appeared characteristic. Earlier reports found some motif variants in synovial fluid and blood in reactive arthritis.

On this clonotype itself: Its antigen is not known.

TCRdb reanalysed the 5' RACE reads using MiXCR and keeps one entry per CDR3 protein. The data show about 800,000 distinct CDR3 sequences, with over 9.5% seen just once and under 0.6% held by the top ten. The source material was blood, either unsorted or a sorted T cell fraction (not recorded which). This TCR was recovered from a male donor with ankylosing spondylitis.

CDR3 in amino acids: CASSSYGTVSSGANVLTF. Written as DNA, the CDR3 is TGTGCCAGCAGCTCCTACGGGACAGTAAGCTCTGGGGCCAACGTCCTGACTTTC. The chain uses TRBV7-3 and TRBJ2-6; 7 nucleotides match TRBD1. V was pared by 4 bases and J by 0 bases, with 9 bases of the junction left unmatched. Germline V gives CDR1 SGHTA, CDR2 FQGTGA. The CDR3 extends over 18 amino acids.